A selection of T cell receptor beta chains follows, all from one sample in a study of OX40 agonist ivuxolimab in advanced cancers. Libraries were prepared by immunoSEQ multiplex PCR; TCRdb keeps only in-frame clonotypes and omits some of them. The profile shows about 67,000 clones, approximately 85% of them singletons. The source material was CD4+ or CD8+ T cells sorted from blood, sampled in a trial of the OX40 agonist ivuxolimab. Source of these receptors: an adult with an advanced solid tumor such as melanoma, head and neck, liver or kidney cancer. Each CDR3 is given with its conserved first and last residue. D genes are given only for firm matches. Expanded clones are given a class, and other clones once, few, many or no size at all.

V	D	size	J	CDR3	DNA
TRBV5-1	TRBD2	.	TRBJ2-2	CASSYGTSGNGGELFF	TGCGCCAGCAGCTACGGGACTAGCGGGAATGGCGGGGAGCTGTTTTTT
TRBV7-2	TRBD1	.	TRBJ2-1	CASSRPGQGYHNEQFF	TGTGCCAGCAGCAGACCCGGACAGGGGTACCACAATGAGCAGTTCTTC
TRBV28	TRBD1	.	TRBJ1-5	CASSSLDRGGNQPQHF	TGTGCCAGCAGTTCTCTCGACAGGGGCGGCAATCAGCCCCAGCATTTT
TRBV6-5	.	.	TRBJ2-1	CASRGTGYNEQFF	TGTGCCAGCAGGGGGACTGGATACAATGAGCAGTTCTTC
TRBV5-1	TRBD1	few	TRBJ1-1	CASSLATGTGGTEAFF	TGCGCCAGCAGCTTGGCAACCGGCACAGGGGGCACTGAAGCTTTCTTT
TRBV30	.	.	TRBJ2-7	CAWRRTAVSYEQYF	TGTGCCTGGAGGAGGACCGCGGTGTCCTACGAGCAGTACTTC
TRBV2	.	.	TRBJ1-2	CASSEMRTAPYGYTF	TGTGCCAGCAGTGAAATGCGGACAGCCCCGTATGGCTACACCTTC
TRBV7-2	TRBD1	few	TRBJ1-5	CASSSMPGGQPQHF	TGTGCCAGCAGTTCAATGCCAGGGGGTCAGCCCCAGCATTTT
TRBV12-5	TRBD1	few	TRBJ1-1	CASGFDRGNTEAFF	TGTGCTAGTGGTTTCGACAGGGGTAACACTGAAGCTTTCTTT
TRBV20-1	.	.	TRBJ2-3	CSASPVDTQYF	TGCAGTGCTAGTCCGGTGGATACGCAGTATTTT
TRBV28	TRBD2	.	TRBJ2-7	CASSPGGITYEQYF	TGTGCCAGCAGCCCGGGAGGCATAACCTACGAGCAGTACTTC
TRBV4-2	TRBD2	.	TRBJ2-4	CASSRPGRPAGDIQYF	TGTGCCAGCAGCCGACCCGGAAGGCCCGCGGGGGACATTCAGTACTTC
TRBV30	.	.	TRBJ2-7	CAWSGYYEQYF	TGTGCCTGGAGTGGCTATTACGAGCAGTACTTC
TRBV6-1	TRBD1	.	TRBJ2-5	CASSEALGQAKGTQYF	TGTGCCAGCAGTGAAGCATTAGGACAGGCAAAGGGGACCCAGTACTTC
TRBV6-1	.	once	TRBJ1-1	CASRSGGGNTEAFF	TGTGCCAGCAGGAGCGGTGGCGGGAACACTGAAGCTTTCTTT